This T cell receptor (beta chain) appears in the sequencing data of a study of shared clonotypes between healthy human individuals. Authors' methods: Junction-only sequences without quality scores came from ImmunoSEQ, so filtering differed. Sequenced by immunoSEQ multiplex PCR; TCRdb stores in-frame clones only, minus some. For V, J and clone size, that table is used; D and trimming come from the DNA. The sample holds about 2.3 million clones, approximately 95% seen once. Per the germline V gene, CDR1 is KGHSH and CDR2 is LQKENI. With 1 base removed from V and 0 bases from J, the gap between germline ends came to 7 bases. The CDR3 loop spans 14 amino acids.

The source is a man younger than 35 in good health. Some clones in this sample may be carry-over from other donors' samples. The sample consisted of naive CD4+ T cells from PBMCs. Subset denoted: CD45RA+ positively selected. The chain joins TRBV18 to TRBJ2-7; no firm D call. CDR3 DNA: TGTGCCAGCTCACCACTAATCAACTCCTACGAGCAGTACTTC. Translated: CASSPLINSYEQYF.